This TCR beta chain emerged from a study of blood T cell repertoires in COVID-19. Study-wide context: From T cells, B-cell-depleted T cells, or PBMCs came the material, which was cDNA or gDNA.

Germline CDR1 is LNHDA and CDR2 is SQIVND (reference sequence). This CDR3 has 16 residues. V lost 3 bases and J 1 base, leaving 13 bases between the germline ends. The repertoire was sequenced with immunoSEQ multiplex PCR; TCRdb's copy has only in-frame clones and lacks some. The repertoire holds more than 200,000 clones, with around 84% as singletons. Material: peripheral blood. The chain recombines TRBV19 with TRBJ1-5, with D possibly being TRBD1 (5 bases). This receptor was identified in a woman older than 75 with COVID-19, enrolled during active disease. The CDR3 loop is CASSMAQGWSNQPQHF. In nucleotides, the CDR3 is TGTGCCAGTAGTATGGCCCAGGGATGGAGCAATCAGCCCCAGCATTTT. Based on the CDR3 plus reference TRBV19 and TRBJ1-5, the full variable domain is DGGITQSPKYLFRKEGQNVTLSCEQNLNHDAMYWYRQDPGQGLRLIYYSQIVNDFQKGDIAEGYSVSREKKESFPLTVTSAQKNPTAFYLCASSMAQGWSNQPQHFGDGTRLSIL.